What follows are 9 T cell receptor beta chains derived from one specimen sequenced in a study of control samples from healthy donors and cancer patients. Repertoires were generated with immunoSEQ multiplex PCR, while TCRdb's copy carries only in-frame clones and drops some. This table holds about 34,000 clones, about 94% found once. The sequencing input was PBMCs. Receptor source: a man aged 40-55 years with colorectal cancer.

The chain is built from TRBV7-3 and TRBJ1-2; D might be TRBD1 (6 bases). Trimming took off 5 bases at V and 1 base at J, with 8 bases between the two ends. Germline-derived CDR1 and CDR2 are SGHTA and FQGTGA. The CDR3 runs to 13 residues. CDR3 region: CASSKQGNYGYTF. CDR3 bases: TGTGCCAGCAGCAAACAGGGTAACTATGGCTACACCTTC.

This clone was detected only once. The chain employs TRBV29-1 and TRBJ1-2; tentative D call: TRBD1 (6 bases). In germline, CDR1 is SQVTM, CDR2 ANQGSEA. The V end lost 8 bases, the J end lost 3 bases, and 16 bases lay between the germline ends. The CDR3 runs to 13 residues. In DNA, the CDR3 is TGCAGCACCCCAAGGACAGACCACTATGGCTACACCTTC. This encodes CSTPRTDHYGYTF.

This clone has just a few counts. The chain uses TRBV5-4 and TRBJ2-1, with D uncertain. The CDR3 has 14 amino acids. Germline V gives CDR1 SGHNT, CDR2 YYREEE (reference sequence). Trimming stripped 4 bases from V and 7 bases from J, with 15 bases between. The CDR3 DNA is TGTGCCAGCAGCCTCCAGGACCCTGAGAATGAGCAGTTCTTC. Protein sequence: CASSLQDPENEQFF.

The rearrangement uses TRBV7-6 and TRBJ1-1, with D unresolved. Germline values: CDR1 SGHVS, CDR2 FNYEAQ. The CDR3 is made up of 13 amino acids. V lost 1 base and J 1 base, leaving 4 bases between the germline ends. In DNA, the CDR3 is TGTGCCAGCAGCTTAGTTGCGAACACTGAAGCTTTCTTT. Translation: CASSLVANTEAFF. Using reference TRBV7-6 and TRBJ1-1 for the parts outside the CDR3, the full variable domain is GAGVSQSPRYKVTKRGQDVALRCDPISGHVSLYWYRQALGQGPEFLTYFNYEAQQDKSGLPNDRFSAERPEGSISTLTIQRTEQRDSAMYRCASSLVANTEAFFGQGTRLTVV.

This chain uses TRBV3-1 (or the pseudogene TRBV3-2) with TRBJ1-2; the D gene is possibly TRBD1 (5 bases). From germline, CDR1 is LGHDT and CDR2 YNNKEL (reference sequence). This CDR3 is 14 amino acids long. The ends were cut back, 4 bases at V and 4 bases at J, with 13 bases in the middle. The CDR3 region has the DNA TGTGCCAGCAGCCCTATGACAGCCCCCTATGGCTACACCTTC. This sequence encodes CASSPMTAPYGYTF.

This clone has a single count. V usage is TRBV7-2 and J usage is TRBJ2-2; TRBD2 agrees at 8 bases. The CDR3 has 16 amino acids. The germline gives CDR1 SGHTA, CDR2 FQGNSA. V trimming: 2 bases; J trimming: 4 bases; junction bases outside the gene matches: 6. CDR3 DNA: TGTGCCAGCAGCTTACTGAGCGGGGGTCGCACCGGGGAGCTGTTTTTT. This codes for CASSLLSGGRTGELFF. Filled out from reference TRBV7-2 and TRBJ2-2, the complete variable domain reads GAGVSQSPSNKVTEKGKDVELRCDPISGHTALYWYRQSLGQGLEFLIYFQGNSAPDKSGLPSDRFSAERTGGSVSTLTIQRTQQEDSAVYLCASSLLSGGRTGELFFGEGSRLTVL.

A word on this clone: The sample contains more than one DNA sequence encoding this CDR3. The chain combines TRBV7-2 with TRBJ2-7; D gene uncertain. This CDR3 has 12 residues. Germline V gives CDR1 SGHTA, CDR2 FQGNSA. V lost 2 bases, J lost 0 bases, and 2 bases lay in between. Written as DNA, the CDR3 is TGTGCCAGCAGCTTAACCTCCTACGAGCAGTACTTC. It encodes CASSLTSYEQYF.

The V gene is TRBV2, the J gene TRBJ1-5; D is possibly TRBD1 (5 bases). The germline V gene encodes CDR1 SNHLY and CDR2 FYNNEI. The CDR3 sequence is 14 residues long. V lost 5 bases to trimming and J lost 3 bases, with 11 bases between them. The CDR3 spells CASSSGLNNQPQHF. CDR3 DNA sequence: TGTGCCAGCAGTTCGGGACTGAACAATCAGCCCCAGCATTTT.

This clone was picked up a small number of times. One junction end disagrees with the germline gene, perhaps due to a read error. This rearrangement joins TRBV6-1 to TRBJ1-2; TRBD1 matches 8 bases. In germline, CDR1 is MNHNS, CDR2 SASEGT. The CDR3 has 15 amino acids. The CDR3 sequence is CASREGTGSYYGYTF. CDR3 bases: TGTGCCAGCAGGGAAGGGACAGGAAGTTACTATGGCTACACCTTC.